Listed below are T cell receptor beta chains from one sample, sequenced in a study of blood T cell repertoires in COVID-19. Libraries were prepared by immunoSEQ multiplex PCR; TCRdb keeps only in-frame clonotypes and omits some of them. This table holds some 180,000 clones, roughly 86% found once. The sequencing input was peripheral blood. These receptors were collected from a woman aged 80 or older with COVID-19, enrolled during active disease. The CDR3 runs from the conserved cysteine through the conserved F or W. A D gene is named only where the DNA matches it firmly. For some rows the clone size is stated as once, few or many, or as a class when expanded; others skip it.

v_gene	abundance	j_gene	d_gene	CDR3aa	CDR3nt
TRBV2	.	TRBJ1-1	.	CASILRENTEAFF	TGTGCCAGCATTTTGAGGGAGAACACTGAAGCTTTCTTT
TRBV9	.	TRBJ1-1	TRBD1	CASSPFRLGQGAYYTEAFF	TGTGCCAGCAGCCCTTTCCGTCTGGGACAGGGGGCATATTACACTGAAGCTTTCTTT
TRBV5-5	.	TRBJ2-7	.	CASSSTLTAAYEQYF	TGTGCCAGCAGCTCCACCCTGACAGCAGCCTACGAGCAGTACTTC
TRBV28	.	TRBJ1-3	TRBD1	CAAGGWQRPPALRNTIYF	TGTGCCGCAGGGGGTTGGCAACGGCCGCCAGCTCTGAGAAACACCATATATTTT
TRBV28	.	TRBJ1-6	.	CASTPWGGEESLHF	TGTGCCAGCACCCCCTGGGGCGGAGAAGAGTCCCTCCACTTT
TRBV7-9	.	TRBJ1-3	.	CASSATQGNTIYF	TGTGCCAGCAGCGCAACGCAGGGAAACACCATATATTTT
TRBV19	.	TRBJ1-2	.	CASSINRDAGYGYTF	TGTGCCAGTAGTATAAACAGGGACGCTGGCTATGGCTACACCTTC
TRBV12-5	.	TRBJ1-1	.	CASGLEGGTEAFF	TGTGCTAGTGGTTTGGAAGGGGGCACTGAAGCTTTCTTT
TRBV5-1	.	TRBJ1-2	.	CASSSKSGEGYTF	TGCGCCAGCAGCTCCAAAAGCGGAGAAGGCTACACCTTC
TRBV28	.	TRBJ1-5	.	CASSLNQFNQPQHF	TGTGCCAGCAGTTTGAACCAGTTCAATCAGCCCCAGCATTTT
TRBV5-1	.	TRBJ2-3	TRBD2	CASNALAGHTQYF	TGCGCCAGCAACGCGCTAGCGGGACATACGCAGTATTTT
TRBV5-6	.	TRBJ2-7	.	CASSLLNYEQYF	TGTGCCAGCAGCTTACTAAACTACGAGCAGTACTTC
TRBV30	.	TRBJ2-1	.	CAWSVLTRLRTYNEQFF	TGTGCCTGGAGTGTACTCACGAGACTCCGGACCTACAATGAGCAGTTCTTC
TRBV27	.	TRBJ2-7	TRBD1	CASRGTTGVYEQYF	TGTGCCAGCAGAGGGACCACAGGGGTTTACGAGCAGTACTTC
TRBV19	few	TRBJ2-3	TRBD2	CASNQRGGTDTQYF	TGTGCCAGTAACCAGCGGGGAGGCACAGATACGCAGTATTTT
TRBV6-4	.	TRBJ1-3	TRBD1	CASRDRGRHGNTIYF	TGTGCCAGCAGGGACAGGGGGCGGCATGGAAACACCATATATTTT
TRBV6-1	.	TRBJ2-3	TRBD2	CASSAGTSVSTDTQYF	TGTGCCAGCAGTGCCGGGACTAGCGTTAGCACAGATACGCAGTATTTT
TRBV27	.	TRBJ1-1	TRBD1	CASSLTGGAGTEAFF	TGTGCCAGCAGTCTGACAGGGGGCGCAGGCACTGAAGCTTTCTTT
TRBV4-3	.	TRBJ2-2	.	CASSHRDFTGELFF	TGCGCCAGCAGCCACCGTGACTTCACCGGGGAGCTGTTTTTT
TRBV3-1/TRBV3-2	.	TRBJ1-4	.	CASSQVGGRGEKLFF	TGTGCCAGCAGCCAGGTCGGGGGACGGGGTGAAAAACTGTTTTTT
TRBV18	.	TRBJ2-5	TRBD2	CASSRRMGGETQYF	TGTGCCAGCTCACGACGCATGGGAGGGGAGACCCAGTACTTC
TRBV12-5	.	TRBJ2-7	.	CASGFSGVGEQYF	TGTGCTAGTGGTTTTTCAGGGGTCGGGGAGCAGTACTTC
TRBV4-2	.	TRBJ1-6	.	CASSQETGYNSPLHF	TGTGCCAGCAGCCAAGAAACAGGATATAATTCACCCCTCCACTTT
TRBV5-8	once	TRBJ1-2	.	CASSEINRPGYTF	TGTGCCAGCAGCGAAATCAACAGGCCGGGCTACACCTTC
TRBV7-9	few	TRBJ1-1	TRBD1	CASSPSGTGAEAFF	TGTGCCAGCAGCCCCTCCGGGACAGGAGCTGAAGCTTTCTTT
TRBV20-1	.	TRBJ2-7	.	CSASSLGTLSSYEQYF	TGCAGTGCTAGTAGCCTCGGGACATTAAGCTCCTACGAGCAGTACTTC
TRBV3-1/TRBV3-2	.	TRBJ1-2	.	CASSPLAGAYGYTF	TGTGCCAGCAGCCCTCTGGCAGGGGCCTATGGCTACACCTTC
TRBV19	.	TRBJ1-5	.	CASSYGQINNQPQHF	TGTGCCAGTAGTTATGGACAGATTAACAATCAGCCCCAGCATTTT
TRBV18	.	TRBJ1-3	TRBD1	CASSPLDRGRTGNTIYF	TGTGCCAGCTCACCACTCGACAGGGGGCGAACCGGAAACACCATATATTTT
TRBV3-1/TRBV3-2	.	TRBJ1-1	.	CASSLIVNTEAFF	TGTGCCAGCAGCCTTATTGTGAACACTGAAGCTTTCTTT
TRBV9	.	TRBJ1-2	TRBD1	CASSVALGGAGNYGYTF	TGTGCCAGCAGCGTAGCTTTAGGGGGCGCTGGTAACTATGGCTACACCTTC
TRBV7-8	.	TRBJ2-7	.	CASSIAGLRGRYEQYF	TGTGCCAGCAGCATTGCAGGACTCAGAGGCCGTTACGAGCAGTACTTC
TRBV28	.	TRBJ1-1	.	CASSLISSLGAFF	TGTGCCAGCAGTTTAATCTCCTCTCTCGGGGCTTTCTTT
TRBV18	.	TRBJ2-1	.	CASSISGGSGYNEQFF	TGTGCCAGCTCAATCTCAGGGGGGTCTGGCTACAATGAGCAGTTCTTC
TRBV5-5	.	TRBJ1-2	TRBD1	CASSPRGDRGYGYTF	TGTGCCAGCAGCCCCCGGGGGGACAGGGGCTATGGCTACACCTTC
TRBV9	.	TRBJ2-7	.	CASSETGSSVEQYF	TGTGCCAGCAGCGAAACGGGGTCGTCGGTCGAGCAGTACTTC
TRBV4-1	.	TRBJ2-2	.	CASSPGTFNTGELFF	TGCGCCAGCAGCCCCGGGACTTTCAACACCGGGGAGCTGTTTTTT
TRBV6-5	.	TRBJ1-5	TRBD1	CASSRGQGGERPQHF	TGTGCCAGCAGTAGGGGACAGGGGGGTGAGCGGCCCCAGCATTTT
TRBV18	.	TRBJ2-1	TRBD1	CASSPTVGQGYNEQFF	TGTGCCAGCTCACCGACCGTCGGACAGGGTTACAATGAGCAGTTCTTC
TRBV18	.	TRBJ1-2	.	CASSPPRGNYGYTF	TGTGCCAGCTCACCACCCAGAGGGAACTATGGCTACACCTTC
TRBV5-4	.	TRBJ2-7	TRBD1	CASRMQRTGFSYEQYF	TGTGCCAGCAGAATGCAAAGGACAGGCTTCTCCTACGAGCAGTACTTC
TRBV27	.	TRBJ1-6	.	CASSLWGERSPLHF	TGTGCCAGCAGTTTATGGGGAGAACGGTCACCCCTCCACTTT
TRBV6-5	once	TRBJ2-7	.	CASSYFGQGNSEQYF	TGTGCCAGCAGTTACTTCGGGCAGGGAAATAGCGAGCAGTACTTC
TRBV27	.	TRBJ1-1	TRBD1	CASRTWTGNTEAFF	TGTGCCAGCAGGACTTGGACAGGGAACACTGAAGCTTTCTTT
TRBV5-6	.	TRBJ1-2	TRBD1	CASSLRTGWSGYGYTF	TGTGCCAGCAGCTTACGGACAGGGTGGAGTGGCTATGGCTACACCTTC
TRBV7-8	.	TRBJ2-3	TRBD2	CASSLYHRGGPDTQYF	TGTGCCAGCAGCTTATATCACCGCGGGGGTCCAGATACGCAGTATTTT
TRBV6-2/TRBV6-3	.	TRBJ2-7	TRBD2	CASSPSGRMTYEQYF	TGTGCCAGCAGTCCGAGCGGGAGGATGACCTACGAGCAGTACTTC
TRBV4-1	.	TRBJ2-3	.	CASSQGLIDTQYF	TGCGCCAGCAGCCAAGGACTTATAGATACGCAGTATTTT
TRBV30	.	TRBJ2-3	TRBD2	CAWSVRRLAGGPTDTQYF	TGTGCCTGGAGTGTACGTCGTCTAGCGGGAGGGCCCACAGATACGCAGTATTTT
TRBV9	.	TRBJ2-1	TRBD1	CASSVTGQGHNEQFF	TGTGCCAGCAGCGTAACGGGACAGGGACACAATGAGCAGTTCTTC
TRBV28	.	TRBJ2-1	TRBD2	CASLLTSGSSYNEQFF	TGTGCCAGCCTCCTTACTAGCGGGAGCTCCTACAATGAGCAGTTCTTC